This T cell receptor (beta chain) was identified during a study of T cell responses to AZD1222 COVID-19 vaccine. Study-wide findings and caveats: Females outnumbered males among donors, who were mostly white British; clonal diversity was possibly underestimated. The repertoires were collected only after the peak T cell response.

Some clones are missing from TCRdb's copy, which holds only in-frame ones; the method was immunoSEQ multiplex PCR. The table lists around 150,000 clones, approximately 90% of them singletons. The V gene's germline CDR1 is SNHLY and CDR2 FYNNEI. With 6 bases clipped from V and 5 bases from J, the junction kept 12 bases outside the gene matches. The CDR3 has 17 residues. Turning to this clone: As yet, its antigen is unknown.

The chain uses TRBV2 and TRBJ2-5, with TRBD2 identical over 13 bases. Sample: peripheral blood, taken 28 days after the second AZD1222 dose. This receptor was identified in an adult who received the AZD1222 COVID-19 vaccine. CDR3 DNA: TGTGCCAGCAGACGCACTAGCGGGGGGGCTTTTGGGGAGACCCAGTACTTC. Amino acid sequence: CASRRTSGGAFGETQYF.